One and the same sample provided the 22 T cell receptor beta chains below, sequenced in a study of blood T cells in healthy people across ages. It was with a sample-barcoded 5' primer and a J-beta primer mix that a second PCR of roughly 7 to 12 cycles was run. TCRdb called the 5' RACE reads again in MiXCR, with one record for every CDR3 protein. Among 700,000 to 950,000 distinct CDR3 sequences, 43% were seen once, and the ten largest hold 20% to 25%. Sequencing was done on a sample of blood. These receptors all come from a woman in her fifties or sixties in good health.

The rearrangement joins TRBV27 to TRBJ2-1; D may be TRBD2 (6 bases). The length of the CDR3 is 14 residues. The ends were cut back, 7 bases at V and 3 bases at J, with 13 bases in the middle. Germline CDR1 MNHEY, CDR2 SMNVEV (reference sequence). The DNA for the CDR3 is TGTGCCAGCAAACCGGGACTGGTCTACAATGAGCAGTTCTTC. Its translation is CASKPGLVYNEQFF.

The table lists this clonotype with many counts. This chain links TRBV10-3 with TRBJ1-6, with D tentatively TRBD1 (5 bases). The CDR3 loop spans 13 amino acids. V lost 8 bases and J lost 8, with 13 bases in between. The germline gives CDR1 ENHRY, CDR2 SYGVKD. CDR3 bases: TGTGCCATCTGCAGGGAGTCGGATTCACCCCTCCACTTT. Residues: CAICRESDSPLHF.

The V gene is TRBV7-8, the J gene TRBJ1-6; 8 bases match TRBD1. Unmatched junction bases numbered 3, after V lost 1 base and J lost 7 bases. Per the germline V gene, CDR1 is SGHVS and CDR2 is FQNEAQ. This CDR3 spans 15 amino acids. CDR3 bases: TGTGCCAGCAGCTTAGGGAACAGGGGGAATTCACCCCTCCACTTT. It yields the protein CASSLGNRGNSPLHF.

The table lists this clonotype with a count of one. The V gene is TRBV12-3 or TRBV12-4, the J gene TRBJ2-4; 8 nucleotides line up with TRBD1. The J call may be faulty, since TRBJ2-5 better matches the DNA end. This CDR3 comprises 14 residues. CDR3 in amino acids: CASRIGTGKETQYF. The CDR3 coding sequence is TGTGCCAGCAGGATTGGGACAGGAAAAGAGACCCAGTACTTC.

This clonotype was counted only a few times. The chain carries TRBV6-2 or TRBV6-3 and TRBJ2-1; 9 bases agree with TRBD2. V was pared by 8 bases and J by 1 base, with 3 bases of the junction left unmatched. Germline V lookup: CDR1 MNHEY, CDR2 SVGEGT. The CDR3 consists of 14 residues. CDR3 coding DNA: TGTGCCAGCGCTAGCGGGACTTCCTACAATGAGCAGTTCTTC. Amino acid sequence: CASASGTSYNEQFF.

The rearrangement joins TRBV12-3 or TRBV12-4 to TRBJ1-3; no definite D call. Trimming removed 1 base from V and 0 bases from J, with 7 bases in between. The CDR3 length is 15 residues. The CDR3 coding sequence is TGTGCCAGCAGTTTAGACAGTCTCTCTGGAAACACCATATATTTT. This codes for CASSLDSLSGNTIYF.

Note on this clonotype: Compared with germline, one end of the junction differs, possibly owing to a read error. The genes are TRBV9 and TRBJ2-1; 9 nucleotides align to TRBD2. This CDR3 has 20 amino acids. Looked up from germline, CDR1 is SGDLS and CDR2 is YYNGEE. The CDR3 loop reads CASSESFGGGALSLLNEQFF. The CDR3 region has the DNA TGCGCCAGCAGTGAGTCGTTCGGCGGGGGGGCTCTGAGTTTACTCAATGAGCAGTTCTTC. The complete variable domain, with remaining parts taken from reference TRBV9 and TRBJ2-1, reads DSGVTQTPKHLITATGQRVTLRCSPRSGDLSVYWYQQSLDQGLQFLIQYYNGEERAKGNILERFSAQQFPDLHSELNLSSLELGDSALYFCASSESFGGGALSLLNEQFFGPGTRLTVL.

The rearrangement uses TRBV4-2 and TRBJ2-5; D uncertain. Germline V gene data show CDR1 as LGHNA and CDR2 as YNFKEQ. Trimming stripped 3 bases from V and 12 bases from J, with 20 bases between. The CDR3 is made up of 14 amino acids. The CDR3 spells CASSHDARSQSKYF. The CDR3 coding sequence is TGTGCCAGCAGCCACGATGCGAGATCCCAGAGCAAGTACTTC.

In this sample, this clonotype turned up once. This may come from a read error, since a much larger clone is one base off. The chain is built from TRBV5-1 and TRBJ2-1, with 9 positions matching TRBD2. CDR3 size: 13 residues. Germline V gene lookup returns CDR1 SGHRS and CDR2 YFSETQ. Trimming at V came to 10 bases and at J to 8 bases, leaving 10 bases not matched to a gene. The CDR3 DNA sequence: TGCGCCCGCAAAGGGACTAGCAAAGATGAGCAGTTCTTC. Residues: CARKGTSKDEQFF.

The chain joins TRBV20-1 to TRBJ2-1; 8 bases are shared with TRBD1. This CDR3 has 16 amino acids. Unmatched junction bases numbered 12, after V lost 0 bases and J lost 8 bases. Germline V gives CDR1 DFQATT, CDR2 SNEGSKA (reference sequence). The CDR3 reads CSARDSLQGEVDEQFF. As DNA, the CDR3 is TGCAGTGCTAGAGATTCCCTACAGGGGGAGGTAGATGAGCAGTTCTTC.

This clonotype was seen only a few times. The rearrangement links TRBV28 to TRBJ2-1; 8 bases are shared with TRBD2. In germline, CDR1 is MDHEN, CDR2 SYDVKM. V trimming: 4 bases; J trimming: 3 bases; junction bases outside the gene matches: 20. The CDR3 spans 20 residues. The CDR3 sequence is CASSSLGTSLNRGGYNEQFF. DNA of the CDR3: TGTGCCAGCAGTTCCCTAGGGACTAGTTTGAACAGAGGGGGCTACAATGAGCAGTTCTTC.

The chain couples TRBV27 to TRBJ2-7, with D hard to call. Trimming took 5 bases from V and 4 from J, leaving 15 bases between them. The CDR3 has 14 residues. Germline CDR1 and CDR2: MNHEY and SMNVEV (reference sequence). The CDR3 reads CASSDKQAGYEQYF. In nucleotides, the CDR3 is TGTGCCAGCAGTGACAAGCAGGCAGGTTACGAGCAGTACTTC.

This clonotype came up a few times. The genes are TRBV28 and TRBJ2-3, with D perhaps assigned TRBD1 or TRBD2 (5 bases each). Germline V CDR1 and CDR2: MDHEN, SYDVKM. The CDR3 contains 15 residues. The V end lost 5 bases, the J end lost 1 base, and 13 bases lay between the germline ends. The CDR3 loop reads CASSDTRDGTDTQYF. DNA for the CDR3: TGTGCCAGCAGTGATACCCGGGACGGCACAGATACGCAGTATTTT.

The chain recombines TRBV5-1 with TRBJ1-5, with 7 bases lining up with TRBD1. Germline CDR1 reads SGHRS; CDR2 reads YFSETQ. The CDR3 is 15 amino acids. V trimming: 0 bases; J trimming: 5 bases; junction bases outside the gene matches: 5. The CDR3 spells CASSLGQGDYQPQHF. Here the CDR3 DNA reads TGCGCCAGCAGCTTGGGACAGGGAGATTATCAGCCCCAGCATTTT.

V is TRBV6-1 and J is TRBJ1-5; D gene ambiguous. Germline CDR1 is MNHNS and CDR2 is SASEGT. The CDR3 contains 13 residues. V was pared by 4 bases and J by 7 bases, with 11 bases between. This CDR3 reads CASSVPSRQPQHF. In DNA, the CDR3 is TGTGCCAGCAGTGTACCGTCGAGGCAGCCCCAGCATTTT.

The chain couples TRBV9 to TRBJ1-4; the match to TRBD1 covers 7 bases. V was clipped by 2 bases and J by 6 bases; unmatched bases: 4. This CDR3 is 14 amino acids long. From germline, CDR1 is SGDLS and CDR2 YYNGEE. CDR3 bases: TGTGCCAGCAGCGTCCCAGGGGGGGATGAAAAACTGTTTTTT. Protein: CASSVPGGDEKLFF.

This rearrangement joins TRBV7-2 to TRBJ2-7; D unresolved. The CDR3 is made up of 13 amino acids. Trimming pared 5 bases from V and 2 bases from J, leaving 10 bases between. The germline V gene encodes CDR1 SGHTA and CDR2 FQGNSA. The CDR3 spells CASSTTRTYEQYF. The CDR3 DNA reads TGTGCCAGCAGCACCACACGGACCTACGAGCAGTACTTC. Variable domain in full (rest from reference TRBV7-2 and TRBJ2-7): GAGVSQSPSNKVTEKGKDVELRCDPISGHTALYWYRQSLGQGLEFLIYFQGNSAPDKSGLPSDRFSAERTGGSVSTLTIQRTQQEDSAVYLCASSTTRTYEQYFGPGTRLTVT.

This chain connects TRBV10-2 to TRBJ2-7; weak D call: TRBD2 (6 bases). This CDR3 comprises 14 residues. V was pared by 3 bases and J by 7 bases, with 16 bases between. The germline CDR1 and CDR2 sequences are WSHSY and SAAADI. The chain's CDR3 is CASSDSGEYNEQYF. The DNA for the CDR3 is TGCGCCAGCAGTGATAGCGGCGAGTACAATGAGCAGTACTTC.

J is TRBJ1-2 and V is TRBV20-1; D may be TRBD1 (5 bases). V dropped 3 bases and J dropped 3 bases, with 11 bases sitting between them. CDR3 size: 13 residues. Germline values: CDR1 DFQATT, CDR2 SNEGSKA (reference sequence). For the CDR3, the DNA is TGCAGTGCTAGCCCACAGGCCGACTATGGCTACACCTTC. It specifies CSASPQADYGYTF.

This rearrangement joins TRBV30 to TRBJ2-5; D is unresolved. This CDR3 spans 15 amino acids. CDR1 is GTSNPN and CDR2 is SVGIG in the germline V gene (reference sequence). V lost 5 bases and J 2 bases, leaving 18 bases between the germline ends. This CDR3 is CAWGTGLGRQETQYF. CDR3 DNA sequence: TGTGCCTGGGGCACCGGGTTGGGTCGGCAAGAGACCCAGTACTTC.

This clonotype was seen a handful of times. The chain links TRBV11-2 to TRBJ1-5, with D unresolved. Germline loops: CDR1 SGHAT, CDR2 FQNNGV. The CDR3 length is 14 residues. Trimming left V 4 bases short and J 1 base short, with 8 bases between. CDR3: CASSSRLSNQPQHF. The DNA of the CDR3 is TGTGCCAGCAGCTCCAGACTGAGCAATCAGCCCCAGCATTTT.

The V gene is TRBV12-3 or TRBV12-4, the J gene TRBJ2-1, with TRBD2 matching over 7 bases. The CDR3 runs to 15 residues. V lost 7 bases and J lost 8; bases outside the gene matches: 14. The CDR3: CASTPRVLAVYEQFF. The CDR3 nucleotides read TGTGCCAGCACCCCTAGGGTCCTAGCGGTGTATGAGCAGTTCTTC.